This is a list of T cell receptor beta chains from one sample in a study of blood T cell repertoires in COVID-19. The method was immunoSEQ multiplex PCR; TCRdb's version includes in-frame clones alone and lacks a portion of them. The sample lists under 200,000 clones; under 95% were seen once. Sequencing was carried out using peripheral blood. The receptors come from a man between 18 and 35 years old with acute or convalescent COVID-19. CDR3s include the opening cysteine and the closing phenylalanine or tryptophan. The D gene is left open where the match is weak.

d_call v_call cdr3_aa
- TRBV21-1 CASSKVKDRRFTYSTDTQYF
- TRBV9 CAGSSPQGAFF
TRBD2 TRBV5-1 CASSLGLGAQETQYF
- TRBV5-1 CASSLTGSTEAFF
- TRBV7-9 CASSEDRANEKLFF
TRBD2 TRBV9 CASSVALAGGVDTQYF
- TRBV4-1 CASSRRLGSSGANVLTF
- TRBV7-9 CASSLEPENIQYF
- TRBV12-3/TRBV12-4 CASRPKSITEAFF
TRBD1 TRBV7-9 CASSSDRVNTEAFF
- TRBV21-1 CASGGESTDTQYF
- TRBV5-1 CASSSGSLVGTDHNEQFF
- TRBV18 CASSPVTGSGNTIYF
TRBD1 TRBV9 CASSVGTGGTGGELFF
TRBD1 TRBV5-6 CASGRQGFYYEQYF
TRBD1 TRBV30 CAWRGIGTDYNSPLHF
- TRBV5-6 CASSLTGWDEPQHF
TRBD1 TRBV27 CASSFSGTDPYEQYF
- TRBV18 CASSPTAGASQPQHF
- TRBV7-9 CASSQLGWANEQFF
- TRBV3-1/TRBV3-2 CASSQEYSQETQYF
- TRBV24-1 CATSGGRGTQETQYF
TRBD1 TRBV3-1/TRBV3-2 CASSLQGAGETQYF
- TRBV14 CASSPATQGLYQETQYF
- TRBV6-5 CASSYSRDIPDTQYF
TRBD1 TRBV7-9 CASSRRQGFFNEQFF
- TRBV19 CASSIRAGEGQPQHF
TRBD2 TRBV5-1 CASSFGSGEDEQYF
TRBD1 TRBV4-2 CASSLAGTGAFGTEAFF
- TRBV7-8 CASSPRGSQSSGNTIYF
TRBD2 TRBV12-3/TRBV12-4 CASGTSGRNEQFF
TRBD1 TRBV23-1 CASSLGDREYENTEAFF
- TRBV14 CASSQAGPWDEQFF
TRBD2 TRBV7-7 CASTPLGGGNEQFF
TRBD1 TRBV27 CASSLSRGGNQPQHF
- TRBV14 CASSQETTVGEQYF
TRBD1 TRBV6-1 CASSDAGGLSNQPQHF
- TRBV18 CASSYRQEAGEAFF
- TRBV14 CASSQVSGKNTEAFF